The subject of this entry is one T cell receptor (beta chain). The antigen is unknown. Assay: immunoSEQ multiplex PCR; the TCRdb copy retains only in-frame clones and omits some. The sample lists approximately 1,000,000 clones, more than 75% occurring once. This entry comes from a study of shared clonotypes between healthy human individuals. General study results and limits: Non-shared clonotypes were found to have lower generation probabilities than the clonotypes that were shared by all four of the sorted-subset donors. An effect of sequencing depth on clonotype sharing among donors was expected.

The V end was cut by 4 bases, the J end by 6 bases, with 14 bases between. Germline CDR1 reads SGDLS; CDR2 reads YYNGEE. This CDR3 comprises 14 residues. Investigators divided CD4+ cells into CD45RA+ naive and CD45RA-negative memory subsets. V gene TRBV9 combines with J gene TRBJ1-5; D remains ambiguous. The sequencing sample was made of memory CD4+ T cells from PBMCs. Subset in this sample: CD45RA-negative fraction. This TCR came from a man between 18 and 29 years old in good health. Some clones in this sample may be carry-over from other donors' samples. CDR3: CASSPRTSSQPQHF. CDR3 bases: TGTGCCAGCAGCCCCCGGACCTCATCTCAGCCCCAGCATTTT.